The 15 T cell receptor beta chains presented below share a single source sample, sequenced in a study of T cell repertoires in cytomegalovirus infection. Each CDR3 protein is one row after TCRdb ran MiXCR on the reads. Among roughly 180,000 distinct CDR3 sequences, 17% were seen once, and the ten largest hold almost 25%. The material sequenced was CD8+ T cells from PBMCs. These receptors all stem from a human donor in good health (CMV status not recorded). Some clones in this sample may be carry-over from other donors' samples.

This clonotype was observed at least ten times. The V and J genes are TRBV6-2 or TRBV6-3 and TRBJ2-7; the D call may be TRBD1 or TRBD2 (5 bases each). Germline assignment: CDR1 MNHEY and CDR2 SVGEGT. The CDR3 length is 13 residues. Trimming left V 2 bases short and J 0 bases short, with 5 bases between. The CDR3 nucleotides read TGTGCCAGCAGTTACGGGGGCTCCTACGAGCAGTACTTC. Translating gives CASSYGGSYEQYF.

This clonotype has ten or more counts. This chain links TRBV6-5 with TRBJ2-3; D gene ambiguous. CDR1 MNHEY and CDR2 SVGAGI come from the germline V gene. CDR3 size: 11 residues. With 5 bases removed from V and 2 bases from J, the gap between germline ends came to 2 bases. The CDR3 is CASSNTDTQYF. CDR3 DNA sequence: TGTGCCAGCAGTAACACAGATACGCAGTATTTT.

This clonotype was found a few times. This chain joins TRBV7-9 and TRBJ2-7; D possibly corresponds to TRBD2 (6 bases). The CDR3 totals 15 residues. Germline lookup yields CDR1 SEHNR and CDR2 FQNEAQ (reference sequence). Trimming took off 6 bases at V and 2 bases at J, with 17 bases between the two ends. CDR3: CASSSRGREAYEQYF. In DNA form, the CDR3 reads TGTGCCAGCAGTTCAAGAGGCAGGGAGGCCTACGAGCAGTACTTC.

The rearrangement joins TRBV25-1 to TRBJ2-1; 7 bases agree with TRBD1. Trimming cost V 10 bases and J 4 bases; bases outside gene matches: 10. Per the germline V gene, CDR1 is MGHDK and CDR2 is SYGVNS. CDR3 length: 14 amino acids. The CDR3 reads CATKGQLLYNEQFF. The CDR3 DNA reads TGTGCCACCAAGGGACAGCTTCTATACAATGAGCAGTTCTTC. Supplemented by reference TRBV25-1 and TRBJ2-1, the full variable domain reads EADIYQTPRYLVIGTGKKITLECSQTMGHDKMYWYQQDPGMELHLIHYSYGVNSTEKGDLSSESTVSRIRTEHFPLTLESARPSHTSQYLCATKGQLLYNEQFFGPGTRLTVL.

The chain is built from TRBV7-9 and TRBJ1-2, with 10 bases identical to TRBD1. Germline trimming cut 6 bases from V and 6 bases from J; bases unmatched to any gene: 4. Germline V lookup: CDR1 SEHNR, CDR2 FQNEAQ (reference sequence). The CDR3 length is 13 residues. The CDR3 region has the DNA TGTGCCAGCAGATTTGGACAGGGGGATGGCTACACCTTC. Its translation is CASRFGQGDGYTF.

This clonotype was detected a few times. V usage is TRBV12-3 or TRBV12-4 and J usage is TRBJ1-1; no clear D gene. The germline V and J ends were trimmed by 1 base and 4 bases, with 7 bases remaining between them. This CDR3 is 13 amino acids long. DNA of the CDR3: TGTGCCAGCAGTTTAGGGGGTATCACTGAAGCTTTCTTT. Translation gives CASSLGGITEAFF.

The table lists this clonotype with a few counts. The rearrangement joins TRBV9 to TRBJ2-6; D call uncertain. The V end lost 3 bases, the J end lost 0 bases, and 13 bases lay between the germline ends. CDR3 length equals 17 residues. Germline CDR1 SGDLS, CDR2 YYNGEE. CDR3 sequence reads: CASSAHDLLSGANVLTF. Here the CDR3 DNA reads TGTGCCAGCAGCGCCCATGACTTACTCTCTGGGGCCAACGTCCTGACTTTC.

Concerning this clonotype itself: One base away lies a much larger clone, so this may be a sequencing read error. This chain joins TRBV7-2 and TRBJ2-7; D call uncertain. The CDR3 totals 15 residues. Germline-derived CDR1 and CDR2 are SGHTA and FQGNSA. Trimming shortened V by 5 bases and J by 2 bases, and 16 bases separated the two germline ends. The CDR3 region has the DNA TGTGCCAGCAGCCTCAGCAGGAGAGGCACCTACGAGCAGTACTTC. Protein: CASSLSRRGTYEQYF.

The chain joins TRBV7-3 to TRBJ2-3; TRBD2 agrees at 9 bases. The ends lost 5 bases at V and 6 bases at J; junction bases unmatched: 9. From germline, CDR1 is SGHTA and CDR2 FQGTGA. The CDR3 length is 15 residues. The CDR3 loop is CASSQTSGPGDTQYF. The CDR3 DNA sequence: TGTGCCAGCAGCCAGACTAGCGGTCCGGGTGATACGCAGTATTTT.

The rearrangement links TRBV7-9 to TRBJ2-5; 7 bases map to TRBD2. Germline CDR1 is SEHNR and CDR2 is FQNEAQ (reference sequence). J lost 4 bases, V lost 4 bases, and 12 bases had no gene match. The CDR3 is made up of 16 amino acids. The CDR3: CASSSPPLQRGETQYF. Here the CDR3 DNA reads TGTGCCAGCAGCTCCCCCCCACTCCAGCGGGGAGAGACCCAGTACTTC.

Regarding this clonotype: A read error may produce the germline difference seen at one junction end. The rearrangement joins TRBV11-2 to TRBJ2-5, with D perhaps being TRBD1 or TRBD2 (5 bases each). Germline loops: CDR1 SGHAT, CDR2 FQNNGV. CDR3 size: 12 residues. The CDR3 DNA follows: TGTGTCAGCAGTGGGACCGAAGAGACCCAGTACTTC. Its translation is CVSSGTEETQYF.

This clonotype came up many times. The rearrangement links TRBV28 to TRBJ1-6; a weak D match, TRBD1 (5 bases). The CDR3 extends over 15 amino acids. Trimming left V 6 bases short and J 2 bases short, with 11 bases between. Germline CDR1 MDHEN, CDR2 SYDVKM. CDR3 coding DNA: TGTGCCAGCAGCCCGGTGGGGGCCTATAATTCACCCCTCCACTTT. Amino acid sequence: CASSPVGAYNSPLHF.

The rearrangement links TRBV11-2 to TRBJ2-3; TRBD2 matches 7 bases. J gave up 0 bases and V 3 bases, and 18 bases lay outside the gene matches. The CDR3 contains 20 residues. The germline V gene encodes CDR1 SGHAT and CDR2 FQNNGV. The CDR3 sequence: CASSFPASGRKFYSTDTQYF. CDR3 sequence (DNA): TGTGCCAGCAGCTTTCCGGCTAGCGGACGAAAGTTCTATAGCACAGATACGCAGTATTTT.

To note about this clonotype: An end of the junction differs from the germline gene, which may be a read error. This chain joins TRBV7-9 and TRBJ2-7; 8 nucleotides line up with TRBD2. Germline CDR1 SEHNR, CDR2 FQNEAQ (reference sequence). The CDR3 extends over 15 amino acids. The CDR3 loop reads CANSPPGTSAYEQYF. The CDR3 nucleotides read TGTGCCAACAGCCCCCCCGGGACTAGTGCCTACGAGCAGTACTTC.

As to this clonotype: Mismatch with germline at one junction end may stem from a read error. The chain employs TRBV14 and TRBJ2-7; D might be TRBD1 (6 bases). From germline, CDR1 is SGHDN and CDR2 FVKESK. The CDR3 length is 16 residues. Written as DNA, the CDR3 is TGTACCAGCAGCCCGAAGTTCGACAGGAACCCTTACGAGCAGTACTTC. It encodes CTSSPKFDRNPYEQYF.